The source of this TCR beta chain is a study of blood T cell repertoires in COVID-19. Whole-study context: Sources were T cells, B-cell-depleted T cells, or PBMCs; the material itself was cDNA or gDNA.

In the original analysis: How many nucleated cells were present was estimated from reference gene primer amplification. Sequencing used immunoSEQ multiplex PCR; TCRdb keeps in-frame clones, though not all of them. The V and J calls and the clone size are those of that table, but D and trimming were determined from the DNA. The sample shows about 250,000 clones, 70% to 90% of them seen only once. J lost 1 base, V lost 3 bases, and 15 bases had no gene match. CDR3 length equals 19 residues. The germline gives CDR1 GTSNPN, CDR2 SVGIG (reference sequence). Sequencing was carried out using peripheral blood. This TCR was recovered from a woman under 40 with COVID-19, enrolled during active disease. This chain uses TRBV30 with TRBJ1-1; 12 positions match TRBD1. The CDR3 here is CAWRLLPGTGGVWNTEAFF. The CDR3, as DNA: TGTGCCTGGAGACTCCTTCCCGGGACAGGGGGCGTTTGGAACACTGAAGCTTTCTTT.